This T cell receptor (beta chain) is from a study of blood T cell repertoires in COVID-19. On the study more broadly: From T cells, B-cell-depleted T cells, or PBMCs came the material, which was cDNA or gDNA.

TCRdb's table, derived via immunoSEQ multiplex PCR, lists solely in-frame clones and lacks some. This repertoire shows approximately 300,000 clones, approximately 86% found once; its top ten account for about 0.9%. Germline V gives CDR1 MDHEN, CDR2 SYDVKM. The germline V and J ends were trimmed by 6 bases and 7 bases, with 15 bases remaining between them. The length of the CDR3 is 13 residues. This TCR was recovered from a human donor with COVID-19, enrolled during active disease. The donor label of this sample is uncertain. The specimen was peripheral blood. V gene TRBV28 combines with J gene TRBJ1-2; a weak D match, TRBD1 (5 bases). The CDR3 region is CASRIGRVGGYTF. The CDR3 nucleotides are TGTGCCAGCAGAATTGGCAGGGTTGGTGGCTACACCTTC.